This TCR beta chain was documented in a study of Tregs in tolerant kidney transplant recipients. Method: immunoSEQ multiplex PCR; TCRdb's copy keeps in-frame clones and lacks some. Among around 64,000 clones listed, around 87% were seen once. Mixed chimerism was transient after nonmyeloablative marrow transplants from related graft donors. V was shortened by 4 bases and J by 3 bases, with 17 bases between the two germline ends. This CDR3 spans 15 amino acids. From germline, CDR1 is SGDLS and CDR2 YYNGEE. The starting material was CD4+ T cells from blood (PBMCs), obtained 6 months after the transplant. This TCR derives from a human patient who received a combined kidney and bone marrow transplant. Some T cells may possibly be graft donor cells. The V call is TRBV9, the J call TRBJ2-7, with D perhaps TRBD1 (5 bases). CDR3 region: CASSPSARVDYEQYF. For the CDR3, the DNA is TGTGCCAGCAGCCCTTCCGCCAGGGTGGACTACGAGCAGTACTTC. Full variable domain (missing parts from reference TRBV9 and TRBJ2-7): DSGVTQTPKHLITATGQRVTLRCSPRSGDLSVYWYQQSLDQGLQFLIQYYNGEERAKGNILERFSAQQFPDLHSELNLSSLELGDSALYFCASSPSARVDYEQYFGPGTRLTVT.